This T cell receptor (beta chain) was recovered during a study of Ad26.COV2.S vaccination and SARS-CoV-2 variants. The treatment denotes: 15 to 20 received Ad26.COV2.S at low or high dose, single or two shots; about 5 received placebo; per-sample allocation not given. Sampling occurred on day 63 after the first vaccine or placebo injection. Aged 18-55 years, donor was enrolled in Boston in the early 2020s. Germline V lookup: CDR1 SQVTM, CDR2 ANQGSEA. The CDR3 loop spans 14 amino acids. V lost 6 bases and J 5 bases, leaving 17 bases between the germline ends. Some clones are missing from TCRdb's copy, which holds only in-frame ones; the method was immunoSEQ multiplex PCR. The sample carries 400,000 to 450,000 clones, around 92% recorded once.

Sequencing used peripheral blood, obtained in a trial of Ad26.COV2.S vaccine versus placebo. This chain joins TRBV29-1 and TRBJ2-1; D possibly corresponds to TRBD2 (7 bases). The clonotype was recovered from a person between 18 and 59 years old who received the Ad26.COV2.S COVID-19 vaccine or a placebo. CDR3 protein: CSVISGGPNNEQFF. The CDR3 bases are TGCAGCGTGATCTCGGGGGGCCCCAACAATGAGCAGTTCTTC.